This passage covers 5 T cell receptor beta chains from one sample sequenced in a study of cytomegalovirus exposure and HLA in healthy donors. This table comes from immunoSEQ multiplex PCR, and its TCRdb copy is limited to in-frame clones, with some not included. The repertoire consists of 160,000 or so clones, with around 85% occurring once and the leading ten covering around 2.5%. Sequenced sample: PBMCs. The receptors shown here come from a man aged 30-40 years in good health and CMV-seropositive.

The chain is built from TRBV7-8 and TRBJ2-7; 7 bases map to TRBD1. Per germline, CDR1 SGHVS and CDR2 FQNEAQ. V dropped 0 bases and J dropped 0; count of bases not matched to a gene: 2. The CDR3 has 15 residues. CDR3 region: CASSLAQGLSYEQYF. The CDR3 DNA is TGTGCCAGCAGCTTAGCACAGGGGCTCTCCTACGAGCAGTACTTC.

This chain connects TRBV5-5 to TRBJ1-1, with a possible D match to TRBD1 (6 bases). V was shortened by 3 bases and J by 1 base, with 13 bases between the two germline ends. Germline V gene data show CDR1 as SGHKS and CDR2 as YYEKEE (reference sequence). This CDR3 is built from 15 residues. CDR3 protein: CASSYHRAGNTEAFF. CDR3 nucleotide sequence: TGTGCCAGCAGCTATCACAGGGCTGGGAACACTGAAGCTTTCTTT. Looking up the rest from reference TRBV5-5 and TRBJ1-1 gives the full variable domain: DAGVTQSPTHLIKTRGQQVTLRCSPISGHKSVSWYQQVLGQGPQFIFQYYEKEERGRGNFPDRFSARQFPNYSSELNVNALLLGDSALYLCASSYHRAGNTEAFFGQGTRLTVV.

The genes are TRBV5-1 and TRBJ2-3; 9 nucleotides align to TRBD1. V was clipped by 1 base and J by 4 bases; unmatched bases: 10. Germline V gene sequence: CDR1 SGHRS, CDR2 YFSETQ. The CDR3 covers 17 residues. The CDR3 sequence is CASSLSGQGAGADTQYF. In nucleotides, the CDR3 is TGCGCCAGCAGCTTGTCGGGACAGGGTGCCGGGGCAGATACGCAGTATTTT.

This chain uses TRBV6-5 with TRBJ1-2; 9 nucleotides line up with TRBD1. Per the germline V gene, CDR1 is MNHEY and CDR2 is SVGAGI. The V segment lost 6 bases and the J segment 8 bases; nucleotides outside the gene matches: 10. This CDR3 has 14 amino acids. The DNA for the CDR3 is TGTGCCAGCAGCTCCGAGGGGACAGGGCTGGGCTACACCTTC. Amino acid sequence: CASSSEGTGLGYTF.

J is TRBJ1-5 and V is TRBV19, with D possibly TRBD1 on 5 matching bases. Between the trimmed V and J ends, which lost 6 bases and 1 base, there was a span of 13 bases. The CDR3 has 15 residues. CDR1 is LNHDA and CDR2 is SQIVND in the germline V gene (reference sequence). The CDR3 DNA sequence: TGTGCCAGTAGCCCGGGGGGACCGAGCAATCAGCCCCAGCATTTT. Its protein is CASSPGGPSNQPQHF.